Listed here are 7 T cell receptor beta chains from one sample, sequenced in a study of cytomegalovirus exposure and HLA in healthy donors. A multiplex PCR was run with 60 Vbeta primers and 13 Jbeta primers. Method: immunoSEQ multiplex PCR; TCRdb's copy keeps in-frame clones and lacks some. The sample lists some 110,000 clones; 75% to 85% were seen once. The sequenced sample was PBMCs. These receptors came from a young man in good health and CMV-seronegative.

V is TRBV2 and J is TRBJ2-7; D is uncertain. The CDR3 totals 15 residues. Germline V CDR1 and CDR2: SNHLY, FYNNEI. V was trimmed by 4 bases and J by 2 bases, leaving 15 bases between them. CDR3 sequence: CASSVVPPETYEQYF. The CDR3 DNA is TGTGCCAGCAGTGTTGTGCCCCCGGAGACCTACGAGCAGTACTTC. The variable domain in full, with the rest retrieved from reference TRBV2 and TRBJ2-7, is EPEVTQTPSHQVTQMGQEVILRCVPISNHLYFYWYRQILGQKVEFLVSFYNNEISEKSEIFDDQFSVERPDGSNFTLKIRSTKLEDSAMYFCASSVVPPETYEQYFGPGTRLTVT.

The genes are TRBV27 and TRBJ2-7, with D unclear. V lost 3 bases and J lost 6, with 12 bases in between. CDR1 and CDR2 (germline): MNHEY, SMNVEV (reference sequence). This CDR3 spans 13 amino acids. The CDR3 DNA reads as TGTGCCAGCAGTTTTGTGGAGCGCGGCGAGCAGTACTTC. It translates to CASSFVERGEQYF.

The chain combines TRBV7-9 with TRBJ2-6, with TRBD2 identical over 7 bases. V was clipped by 11 bases and J by 4 bases; unmatched bases: 5. The germline gives CDR1 SEHNR, CDR2 FQNEAQ (reference sequence). The CDR3 has 13 residues. The CDR3 DNA is TGTGCCGGGGGGGTTTCAGGGGCCAACGTCCTGACTTTC. Residues: CAGGVSGANVLTF.

The chain couples TRBV6-1 to TRBJ2-4, with D perhaps TRBD2 (5 bases). This CDR3 contains 14 residues. The V gene's germline CDR1 is MNHNS and CDR2 SASEGT. V lost 6 bases, J lost 1 base, and 10 bases lay in between. CDR3 DNA: TGTGCCAGCAGGCCTCGGAGGGCCAAAAACATTCAGTACTTC. This translates into CASRPRRAKNIQYF.

V gene TRBV6-1 combines with J gene TRBJ2-1, with D maybe TRBD2 (5 bases). Germline CDR1 MNHNS, CDR2 SASEGT. V was shortened by 4 bases and J by 6 bases, with 16 bases between the two germline ends. The CDR3 totals 15 residues. CDR3 sequence: CASSGGSLMTNEQFF. CDR3 nucleotide sequence: TGTGCCAGCAGTGGAGGGAGCCTGATGACCAATGAGCAGTTCTTC.

The chain joins TRBV9 to TRBJ2-7; D remains ambiguous. The CDR3 runs 14 residues. The germline V and J ends were trimmed by 0 bases and 5 bases, with 12 bases remaining between them. CDR1 and CDR2 (germline): SGDLS, YYNGEE. The CDR3 loop is CASSVGPLSDEQYF. Written as DNA, the CDR3 is TGTGCCAGCAGCGTAGGGCCTCTGAGCGACGAGCAGTACTTC.

This clone appeared a few times. The J gene is TRBJ1-1, the V gene TRBV29-1, with a weak D call TRBD1 (5 bases). This CDR3 is 12 amino acids long. Germline V gene data show CDR1 as SQVTM and CDR2 as ANQGSEA. V lost 6 bases and J lost 4, with 12 bases in between. CDR3 in DNA: TGCAGCGTGGAGCGGGGCGGCACTGAAGCTTTCTTT. This encodes CSVERGGTEAFF.